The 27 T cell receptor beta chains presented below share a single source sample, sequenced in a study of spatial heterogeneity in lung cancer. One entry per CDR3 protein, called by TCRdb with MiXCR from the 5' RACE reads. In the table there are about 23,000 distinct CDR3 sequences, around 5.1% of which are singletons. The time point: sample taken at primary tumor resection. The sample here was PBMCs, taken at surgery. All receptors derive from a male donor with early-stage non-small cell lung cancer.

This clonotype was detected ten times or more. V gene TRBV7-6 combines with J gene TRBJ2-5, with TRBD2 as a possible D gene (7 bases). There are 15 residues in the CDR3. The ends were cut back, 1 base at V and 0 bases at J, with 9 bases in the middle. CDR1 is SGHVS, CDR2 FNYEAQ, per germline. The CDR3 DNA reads TGTGCCAGCAGCTTAGGCGGGGGCGACCAAGAGACCCAGTACTTC. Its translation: CASSLGGGDQETQYF.

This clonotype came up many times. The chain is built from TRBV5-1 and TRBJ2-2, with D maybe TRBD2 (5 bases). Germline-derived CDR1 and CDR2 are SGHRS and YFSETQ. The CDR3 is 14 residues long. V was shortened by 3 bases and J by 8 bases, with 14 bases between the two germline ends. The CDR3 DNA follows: TGCGCCAGCAGCTCCTACACTAGGCGAGGGGAGCTGTTTTTT. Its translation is CASSSYTRRGELFF.

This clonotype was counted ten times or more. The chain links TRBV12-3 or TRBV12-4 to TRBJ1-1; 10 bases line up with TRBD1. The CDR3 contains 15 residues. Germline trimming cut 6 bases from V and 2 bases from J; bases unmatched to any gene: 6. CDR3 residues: CASRHRQGANTEAFF. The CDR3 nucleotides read TGTGCCAGCAGACATCGACAGGGGGCTAACACTGAAGCTTTCTTT.

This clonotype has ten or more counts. The CDR3 loop reads CASSFGQGGSGYTF. CDR3 nucleotides: TGTGCCAGCAGTTTCGGTCAGGGCGGGAGTGGCTACACCTTC. The V gene is TRBV28, the J gene TRBJ1-2, with D possibly TRBD1 on 5 matching bases. There are 14 residues in the CDR3. V was cut by 3 bases and J by 7 bases, with 15 bases left in between. Germline loops: CDR1 MDHEN, CDR2 SYDVKM.

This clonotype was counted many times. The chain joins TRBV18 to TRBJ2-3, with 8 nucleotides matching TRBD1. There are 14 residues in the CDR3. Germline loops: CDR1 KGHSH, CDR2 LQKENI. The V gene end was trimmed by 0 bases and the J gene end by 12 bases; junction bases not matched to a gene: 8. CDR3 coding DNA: TGTGCCAGCTCACCACCCAACCAGGGGGCCCTACAGTATTTT. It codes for CASSPPNQGALQYF.

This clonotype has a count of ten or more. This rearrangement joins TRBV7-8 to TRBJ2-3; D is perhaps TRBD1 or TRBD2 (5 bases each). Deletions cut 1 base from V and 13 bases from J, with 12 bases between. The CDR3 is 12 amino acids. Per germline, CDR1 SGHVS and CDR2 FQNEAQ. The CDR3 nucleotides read TGTGCCAGCAGCTTAGTAGAGGGGATAGAGTATTTT. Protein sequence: CASSLVEGIEYF.

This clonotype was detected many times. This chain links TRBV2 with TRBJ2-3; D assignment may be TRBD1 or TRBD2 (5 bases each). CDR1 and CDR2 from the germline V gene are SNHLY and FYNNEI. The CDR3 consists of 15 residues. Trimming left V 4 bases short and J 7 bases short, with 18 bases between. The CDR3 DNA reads TGTGCCAGCAGTGCCGGGACCTCCCGATTATATACGCAGTATTTT. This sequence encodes CASSAGTSRLYTQYF.

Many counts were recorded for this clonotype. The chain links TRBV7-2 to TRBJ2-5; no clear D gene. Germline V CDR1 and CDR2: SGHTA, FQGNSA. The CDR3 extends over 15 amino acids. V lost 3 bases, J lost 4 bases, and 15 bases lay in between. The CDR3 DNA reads TGTGCCAGCAGCTTCTCGTATACCTTTCTAGAGACCCAGTACTTC. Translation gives CASSFSYTFLETQYF.

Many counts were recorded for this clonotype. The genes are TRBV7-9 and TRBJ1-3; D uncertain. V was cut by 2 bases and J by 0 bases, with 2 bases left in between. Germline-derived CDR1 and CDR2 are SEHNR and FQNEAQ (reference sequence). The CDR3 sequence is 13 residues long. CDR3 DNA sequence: TGTGCCAGCAGCTTAAACTCTGGAAACACCATATATTTT. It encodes CASSLNSGNTIYF.

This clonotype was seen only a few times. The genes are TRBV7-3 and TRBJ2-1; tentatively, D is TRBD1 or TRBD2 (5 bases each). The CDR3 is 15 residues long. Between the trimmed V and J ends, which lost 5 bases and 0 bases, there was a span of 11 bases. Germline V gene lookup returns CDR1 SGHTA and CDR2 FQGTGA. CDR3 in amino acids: CASSPPGASYNEQFF. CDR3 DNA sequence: TGTGCCAGCAGCCCCCCCGGGGCCTCCTACAATGAGCAGTTCTTC.

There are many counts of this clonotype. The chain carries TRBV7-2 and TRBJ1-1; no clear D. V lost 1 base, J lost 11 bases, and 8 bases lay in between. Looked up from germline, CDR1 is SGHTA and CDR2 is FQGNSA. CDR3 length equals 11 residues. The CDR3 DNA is TGTGCCAGCAGCTTAGTTGACGCGGCTTTCTTT. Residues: CASSLVDAAFF.

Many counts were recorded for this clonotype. The chain's CDR3 is CSARLRGHTYNQPQHF. The CDR3 DNA reads TGCAGTGCTAGACTGAGGGGACATACCTACAATCAGCCCCAGCATTTT. V usage is TRBV20-1 and J usage is TRBJ1-5; the D gene is possibly TRBD1 (6 bases). Looked up from germline, CDR1 is DFQATT and CDR2 is SNEGSKA (reference sequence). V was clipped by 2 bases and J by 3 bases, with 17 bases between them. This CDR3 has 16 amino acids.

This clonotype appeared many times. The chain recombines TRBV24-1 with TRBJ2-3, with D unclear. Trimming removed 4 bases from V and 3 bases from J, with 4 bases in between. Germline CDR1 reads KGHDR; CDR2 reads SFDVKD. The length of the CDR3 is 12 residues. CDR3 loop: CATSDRTDTQYF. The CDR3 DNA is TGTGCCACCAGTGACCGGACAGATACGCAGTATTTT.

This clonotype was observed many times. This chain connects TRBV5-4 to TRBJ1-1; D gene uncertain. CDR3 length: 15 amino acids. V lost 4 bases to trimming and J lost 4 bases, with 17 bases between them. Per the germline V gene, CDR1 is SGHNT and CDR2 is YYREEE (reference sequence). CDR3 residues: CASSLGGAVGTEAFF. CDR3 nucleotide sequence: TGTGCCAGCAGCCTGGGTGGTGCGGTCGGCACTGAAGCTTTCTTT.

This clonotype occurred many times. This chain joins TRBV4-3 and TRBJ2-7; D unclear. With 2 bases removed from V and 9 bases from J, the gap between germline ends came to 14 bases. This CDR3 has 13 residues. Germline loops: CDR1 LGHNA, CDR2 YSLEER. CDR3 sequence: CASSQTLEVAQYF. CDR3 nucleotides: TGCGCCAGCAGCCAAACTTTAGAGGTCGCGCAGTACTTC.

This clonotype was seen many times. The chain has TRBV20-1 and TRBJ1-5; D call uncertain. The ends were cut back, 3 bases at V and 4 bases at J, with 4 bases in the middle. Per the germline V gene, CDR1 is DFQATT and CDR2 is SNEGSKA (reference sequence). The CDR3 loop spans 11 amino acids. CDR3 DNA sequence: TGCAGTGCTAGTATTAATCAGCCCCAGCATTTT. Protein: CSASINQPQHF.

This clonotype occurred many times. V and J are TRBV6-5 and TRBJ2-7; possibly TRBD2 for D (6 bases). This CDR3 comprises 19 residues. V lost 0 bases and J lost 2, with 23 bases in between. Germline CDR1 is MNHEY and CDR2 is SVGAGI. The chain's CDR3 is CASSYSSPDMAGTTYEQYF. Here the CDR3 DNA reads TGTGCCAGCAGTTACTCGAGCCCCGATATGGCGGGAACCACCTACGAGCAGTACTTC.

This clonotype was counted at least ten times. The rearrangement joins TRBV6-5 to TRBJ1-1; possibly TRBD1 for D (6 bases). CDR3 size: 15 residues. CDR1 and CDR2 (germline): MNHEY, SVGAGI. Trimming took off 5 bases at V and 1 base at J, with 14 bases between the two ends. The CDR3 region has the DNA TGTGCCAGCAGTAAACGTTCCAGGGGGAACACTGAAGCTTTCTTT. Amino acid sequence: CASSKRSRGNTEAFF.

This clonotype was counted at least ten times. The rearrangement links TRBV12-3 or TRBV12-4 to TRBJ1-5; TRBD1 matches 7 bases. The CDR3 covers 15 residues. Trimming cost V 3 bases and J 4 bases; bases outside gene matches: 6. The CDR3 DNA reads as TGTGCCAGCAGTTTGGGGACAGAGTGGAATCAGCCCCAGCATTTT. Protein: CASSLGTEWNQPQHF.

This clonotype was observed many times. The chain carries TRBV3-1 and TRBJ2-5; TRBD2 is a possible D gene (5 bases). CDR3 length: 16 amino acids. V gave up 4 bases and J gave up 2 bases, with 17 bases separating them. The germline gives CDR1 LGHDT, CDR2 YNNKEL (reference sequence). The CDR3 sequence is CASSRYSPRAQETQYF. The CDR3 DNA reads TGTGCCAGCAGCCGATATAGCCCGAGGGCACAAGAGACCCAGTACTTC.

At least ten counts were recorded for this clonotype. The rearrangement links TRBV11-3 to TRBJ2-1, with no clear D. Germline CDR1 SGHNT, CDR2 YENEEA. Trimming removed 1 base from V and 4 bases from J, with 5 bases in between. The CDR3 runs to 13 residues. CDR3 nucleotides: TGTGCCAGCAGCTTAGGCCAGTACAATGAGCAGTTCTTC. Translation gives CASSLGQYNEQFF. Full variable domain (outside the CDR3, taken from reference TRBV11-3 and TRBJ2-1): EAGVVQSPRYKIIEKKQPVAFWCNPISGHNTLYWYLQNLGQGPELLIRYENEEAVDDSQLPKDRFSAERLKGVDSTLKIQPAELGDSAVYLCASSLGQYNEQFFGPGTRLTVL.

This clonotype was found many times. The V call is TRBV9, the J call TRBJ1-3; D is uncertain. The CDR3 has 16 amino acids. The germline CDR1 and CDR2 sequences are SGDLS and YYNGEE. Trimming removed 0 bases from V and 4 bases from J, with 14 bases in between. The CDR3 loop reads CASSVEPVGRGNTIYF. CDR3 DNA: TGTGCCAGCAGCGTAGAACCGGTTGGTAGGGGAAACACCATATATTTT.

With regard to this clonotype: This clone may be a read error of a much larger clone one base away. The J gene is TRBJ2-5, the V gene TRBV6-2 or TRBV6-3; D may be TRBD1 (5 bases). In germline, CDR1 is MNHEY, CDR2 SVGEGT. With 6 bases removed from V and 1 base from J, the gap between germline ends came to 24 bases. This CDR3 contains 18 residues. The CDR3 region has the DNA TGTGCCAGCAGGATCCTATTGGGGCCAACTCCCCGCCAAGAGACCCAGTACTTC. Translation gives CASRILLGPTPRQETQYF.

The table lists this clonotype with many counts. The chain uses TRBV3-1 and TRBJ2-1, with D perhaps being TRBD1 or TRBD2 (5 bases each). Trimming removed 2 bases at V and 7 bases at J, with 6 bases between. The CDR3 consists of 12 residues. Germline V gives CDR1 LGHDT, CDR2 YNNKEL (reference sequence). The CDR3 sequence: CASSQWGNEQFF. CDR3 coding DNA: TGTGCCAGCAGCCAATGGGGGAATGAGCAGTTCTTC.

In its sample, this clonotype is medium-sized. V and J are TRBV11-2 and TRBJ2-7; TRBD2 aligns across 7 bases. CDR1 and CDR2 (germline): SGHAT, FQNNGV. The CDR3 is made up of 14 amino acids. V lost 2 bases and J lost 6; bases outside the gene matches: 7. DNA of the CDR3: TGTGCCAGCAGCTTATTGTTGACTAGCAGCGAGCAGTACTTC. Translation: CASSLLLTSSEQYF.

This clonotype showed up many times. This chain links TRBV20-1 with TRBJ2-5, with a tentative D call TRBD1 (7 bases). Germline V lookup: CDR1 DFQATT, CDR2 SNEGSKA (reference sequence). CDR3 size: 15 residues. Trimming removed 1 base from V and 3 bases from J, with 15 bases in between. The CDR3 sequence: CSARVGGTDKETQYF. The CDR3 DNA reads TGCAGTGCTAGAGTAGGAGGGACAGACAAAGAGACCCAGTACTTC.

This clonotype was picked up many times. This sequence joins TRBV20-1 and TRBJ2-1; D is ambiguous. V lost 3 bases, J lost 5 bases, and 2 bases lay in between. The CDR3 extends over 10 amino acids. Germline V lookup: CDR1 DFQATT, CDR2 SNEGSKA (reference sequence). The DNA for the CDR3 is TGCAGTGCTAGTGACAATGAGCAGTTCTTC. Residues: CSASDNEQFF.